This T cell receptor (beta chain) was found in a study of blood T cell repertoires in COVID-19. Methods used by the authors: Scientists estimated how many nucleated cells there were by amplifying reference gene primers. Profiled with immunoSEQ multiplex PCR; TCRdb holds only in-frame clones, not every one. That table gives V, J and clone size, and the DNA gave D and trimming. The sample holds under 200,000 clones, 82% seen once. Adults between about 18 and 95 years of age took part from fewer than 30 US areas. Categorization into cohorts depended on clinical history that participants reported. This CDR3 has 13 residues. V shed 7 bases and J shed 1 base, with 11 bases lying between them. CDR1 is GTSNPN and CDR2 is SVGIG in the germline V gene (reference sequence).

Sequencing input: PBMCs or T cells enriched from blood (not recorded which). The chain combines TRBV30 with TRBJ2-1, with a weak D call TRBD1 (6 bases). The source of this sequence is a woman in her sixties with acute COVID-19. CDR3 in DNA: TGTGCCTTCTCACAGGGATCCTACAATGAGCAGTTCTTC. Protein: CAFSQGSYNEQFF. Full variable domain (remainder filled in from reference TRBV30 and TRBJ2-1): SQTIHQWPATLVQPVGSPLSLECTVEGTSNPNLYWYRQAAGRGLQLLFYSVGIGQISSEVPQNLSASRPQDRQFILSSKKLLLSDSGFYLCAFSQGSYNEQFFGPGTRLTVL.